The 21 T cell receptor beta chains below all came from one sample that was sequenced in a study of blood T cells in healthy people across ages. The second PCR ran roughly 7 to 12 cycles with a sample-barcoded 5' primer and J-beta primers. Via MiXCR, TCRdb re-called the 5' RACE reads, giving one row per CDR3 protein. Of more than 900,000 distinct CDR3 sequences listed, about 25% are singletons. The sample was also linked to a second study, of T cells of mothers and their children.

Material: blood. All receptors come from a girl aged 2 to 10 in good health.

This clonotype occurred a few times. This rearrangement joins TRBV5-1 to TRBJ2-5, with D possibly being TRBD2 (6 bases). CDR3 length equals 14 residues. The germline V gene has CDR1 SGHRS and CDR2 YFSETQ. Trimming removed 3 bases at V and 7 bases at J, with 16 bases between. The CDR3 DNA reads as TGCGCCAGCAGCTCCGACACATCCGGGGGGACCCAGTACTTC. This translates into CASSSDTSGGTQYF.

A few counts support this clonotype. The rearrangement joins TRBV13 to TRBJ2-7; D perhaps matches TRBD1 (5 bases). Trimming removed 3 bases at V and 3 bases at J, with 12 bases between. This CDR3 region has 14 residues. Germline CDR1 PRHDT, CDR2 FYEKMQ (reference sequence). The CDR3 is CASSFRGHLYEQYF. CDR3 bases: TGTGCCAGCAGCTTCCGAGGACATCTCTACGAGCAGTACTTC.

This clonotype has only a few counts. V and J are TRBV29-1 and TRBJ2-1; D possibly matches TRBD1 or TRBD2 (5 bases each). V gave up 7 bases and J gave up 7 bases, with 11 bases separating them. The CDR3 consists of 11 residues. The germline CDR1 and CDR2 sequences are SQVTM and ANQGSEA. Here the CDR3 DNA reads TGCAGCGAACTAGGGGTTAATGAGCAGTTCTTC. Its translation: CSELGVNEQFF.

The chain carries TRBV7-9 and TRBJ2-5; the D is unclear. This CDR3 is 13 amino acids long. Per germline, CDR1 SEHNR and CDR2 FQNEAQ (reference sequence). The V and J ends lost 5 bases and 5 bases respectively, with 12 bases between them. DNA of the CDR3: TGTGCCAGCAGCATTGGTAGCAGGGAGACCCAGTACTTC. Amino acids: CASSIGSRETQYF. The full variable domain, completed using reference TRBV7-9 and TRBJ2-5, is DTGVSQNPRHKITKRGQNVTFRCDPISEHNRLYWYRQTLGQGPEFLTYFQNEAQLEKSRLLSDRFSAERPKGSFSTLEIQRTEQGDSAMYLCASSIGSRETQYFGPGTRLLVL.

Here the CDR3 DNA reads TGTGCCAGCAGCCAAGAAGGTCTGCGGGGGGGCACAGATACGCAGTATTTT. It translates to CASSQEGLRGGTDTQYF. V usage is TRBV3-1 and J usage is TRBJ2-3; 8 positions agree with TRBD2. This CDR3 is built from 17 residues. Germline CDR1 LGHDT, CDR2 YNNKEL (reference sequence). Trimming cost V 0 bases and J 1 base; bases outside gene matches: 6.

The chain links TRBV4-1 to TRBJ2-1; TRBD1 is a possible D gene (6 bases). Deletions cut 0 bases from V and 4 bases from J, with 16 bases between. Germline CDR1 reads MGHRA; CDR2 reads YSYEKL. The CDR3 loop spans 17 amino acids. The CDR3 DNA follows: TGCGCCAGCAGCCAAGACAACGGAGGACAGTGGTACAATGAGCAGTTCTTC. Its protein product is CASSQDNGGQWYNEQFF.

CDR3 amino acids: CASSLDLFEQSNYGYTF. CDR3 DNA sequence: TGCGCCAGCAGCTTGGACTTATTTGAACAGAGCAACTATGGCTACACCTTC. The chain employs TRBV5-1 and TRBJ1-2; D gene uncertain. Germline-derived CDR1 and CDR2 are SGHRS and YFSETQ. V lost 0 bases to trimming and J lost 2 bases, with 17 bases between them. The CDR3 runs 17 residues.

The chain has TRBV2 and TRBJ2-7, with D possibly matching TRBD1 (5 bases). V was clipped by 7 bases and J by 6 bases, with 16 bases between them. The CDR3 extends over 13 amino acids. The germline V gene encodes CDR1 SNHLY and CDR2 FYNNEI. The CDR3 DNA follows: TGTGCCAGCACAACAGGCCCTCGCGGCGAGCAGTACTTC. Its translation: CASTTGPRGEQYF.

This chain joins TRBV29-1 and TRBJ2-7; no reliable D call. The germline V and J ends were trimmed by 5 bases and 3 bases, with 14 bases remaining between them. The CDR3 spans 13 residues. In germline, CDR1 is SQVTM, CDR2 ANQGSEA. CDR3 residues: CSVLAGVLYEQYF. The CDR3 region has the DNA TGCAGCGTTCTCGCCGGAGTTCTCTACGAGCAGTACTTC.

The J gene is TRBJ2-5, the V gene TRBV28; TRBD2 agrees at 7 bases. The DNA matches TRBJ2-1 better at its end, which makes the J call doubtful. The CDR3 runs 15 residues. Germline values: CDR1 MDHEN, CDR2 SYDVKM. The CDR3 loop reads CASSYSFIGEGEQFF. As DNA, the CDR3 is TGTGCCAGCAGTTACAGCTTTATCGGGGAGGGTGAGCAGTTCTTC.

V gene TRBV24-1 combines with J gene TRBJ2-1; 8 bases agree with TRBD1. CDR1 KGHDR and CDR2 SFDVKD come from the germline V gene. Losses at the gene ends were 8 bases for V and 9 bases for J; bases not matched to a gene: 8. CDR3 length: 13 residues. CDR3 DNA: TGTGCCACCAACGGACAGGGTTTAACTGAGCAGTTCTTC. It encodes CATNGQGLTEQFF.

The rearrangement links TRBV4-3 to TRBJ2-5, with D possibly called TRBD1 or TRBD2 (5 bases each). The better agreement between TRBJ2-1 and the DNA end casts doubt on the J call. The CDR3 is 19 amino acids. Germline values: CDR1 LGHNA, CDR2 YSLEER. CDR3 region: CASSRLGPQFLSSYNEQFF. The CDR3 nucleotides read TGCGCCAGCAGCCGACTGGGACCCCAATTCCTTTCCTCTTACAATGAGCAGTTCTTC.

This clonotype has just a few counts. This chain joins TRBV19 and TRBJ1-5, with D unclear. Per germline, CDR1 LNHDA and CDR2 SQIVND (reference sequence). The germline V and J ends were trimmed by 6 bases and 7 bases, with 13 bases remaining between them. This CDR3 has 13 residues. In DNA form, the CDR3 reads TGTGCCAGTAGCTCCCAGTTCGGGCAGCCCCAGCATTTT. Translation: CASSSQFGQPQHF.

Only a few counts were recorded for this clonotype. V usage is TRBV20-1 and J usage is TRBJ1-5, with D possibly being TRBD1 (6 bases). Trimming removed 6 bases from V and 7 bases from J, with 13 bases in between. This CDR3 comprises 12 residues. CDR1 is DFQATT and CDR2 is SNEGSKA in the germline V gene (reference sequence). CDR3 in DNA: TGCAGTGCCTCGGGGGGCGGACAGCCCCAGCATTTT. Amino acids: CSASGGGQPQHF.

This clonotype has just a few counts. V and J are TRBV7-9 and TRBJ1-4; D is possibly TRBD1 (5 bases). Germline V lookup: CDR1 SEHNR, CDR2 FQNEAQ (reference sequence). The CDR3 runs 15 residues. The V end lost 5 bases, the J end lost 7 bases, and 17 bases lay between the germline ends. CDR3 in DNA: TGTGCCAGCAGCCTGAGCCGGGGCAGCAGTGAAAAACTGTTTTTT. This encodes CASSLSRGSSEKLFF. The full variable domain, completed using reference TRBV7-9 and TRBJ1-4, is DTGVSQNPRHKITKRGQNVTFRCDPISEHNRLYWYRQTLGQGPEFLTYFQNEAQLEKSRLLSDRFSAERPKGSFSTLEIQRTEQGDSAMYLCASSLSRGSSEKLFFGSGTQLSVL.

CDR3: CASSHASGGNQPQHF. For the CDR3, the DNA is TGTGCCAGCAGCCACGCGTCAGGGGGGAATCAGCCCCAGCATTTT. This chain links TRBV3-1 with TRBJ1-5, with TRBD1 matching over 7 bases. Germline values: CDR1 LGHDT, CDR2 YNNKEL (reference sequence). Germline trimming cut 3 bases from V and 4 bases from J; bases unmatched to any gene: 6. The CDR3 totals 15 residues.

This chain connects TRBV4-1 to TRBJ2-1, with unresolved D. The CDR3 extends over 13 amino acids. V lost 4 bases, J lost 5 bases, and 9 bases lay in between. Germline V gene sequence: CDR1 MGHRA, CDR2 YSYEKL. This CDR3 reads CASSPHLNNEQFF. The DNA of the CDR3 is TGCGCCAGCAGCCCTCACTTAAACAATGAGCAGTTCTTC.

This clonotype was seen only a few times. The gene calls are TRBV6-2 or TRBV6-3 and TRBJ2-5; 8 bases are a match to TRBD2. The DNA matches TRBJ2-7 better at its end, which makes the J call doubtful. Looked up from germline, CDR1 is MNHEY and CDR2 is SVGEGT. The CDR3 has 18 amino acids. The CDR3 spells CASSYRVVRGTRVHEQYF. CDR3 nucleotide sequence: TGTGCCAGCAGTTATAGGGTTGTTCGGGGGACTAGGGTCCACGAGCAGTACTTC.

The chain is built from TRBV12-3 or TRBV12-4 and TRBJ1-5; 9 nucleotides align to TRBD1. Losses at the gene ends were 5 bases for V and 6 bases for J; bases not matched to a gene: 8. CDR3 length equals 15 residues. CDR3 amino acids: CASSTGQGGGQPQHF. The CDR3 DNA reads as TGTGCCAGCAGTACGGGACAGGGAGGGGGTCAGCCCCAGCATTTT.

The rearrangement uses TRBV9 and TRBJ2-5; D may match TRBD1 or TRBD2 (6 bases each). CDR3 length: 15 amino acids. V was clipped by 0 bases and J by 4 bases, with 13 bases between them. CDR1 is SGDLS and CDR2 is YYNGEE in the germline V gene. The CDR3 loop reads CASSVGTGALETQYF. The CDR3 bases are TGTGCCAGCAGCGTAGGGACGGGGGCTCTAGAGACCCAGTACTTC.

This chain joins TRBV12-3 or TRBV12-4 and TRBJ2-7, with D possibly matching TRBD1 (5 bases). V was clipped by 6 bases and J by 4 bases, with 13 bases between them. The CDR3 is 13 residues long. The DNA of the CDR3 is TGTGCCAGCAGGATAAGTGGGGCATACGAGCAGTACTTC. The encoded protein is CASRISGAYEQYF.